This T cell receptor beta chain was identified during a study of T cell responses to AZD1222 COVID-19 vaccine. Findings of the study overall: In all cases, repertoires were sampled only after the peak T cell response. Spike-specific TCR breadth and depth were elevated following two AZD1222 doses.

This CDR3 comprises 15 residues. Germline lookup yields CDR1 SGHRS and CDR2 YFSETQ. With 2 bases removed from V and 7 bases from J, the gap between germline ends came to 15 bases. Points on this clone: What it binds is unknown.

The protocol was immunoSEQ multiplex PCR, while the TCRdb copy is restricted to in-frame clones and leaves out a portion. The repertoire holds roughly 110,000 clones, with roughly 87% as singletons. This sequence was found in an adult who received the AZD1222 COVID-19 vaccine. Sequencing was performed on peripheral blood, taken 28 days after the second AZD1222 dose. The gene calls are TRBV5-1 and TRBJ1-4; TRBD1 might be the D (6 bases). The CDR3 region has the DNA TGCGCCAGCAGCTTCGGTGGACAGTTCTTTGAAAAACTGTTTTTT. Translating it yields CASSFGGQFFEKLFF.